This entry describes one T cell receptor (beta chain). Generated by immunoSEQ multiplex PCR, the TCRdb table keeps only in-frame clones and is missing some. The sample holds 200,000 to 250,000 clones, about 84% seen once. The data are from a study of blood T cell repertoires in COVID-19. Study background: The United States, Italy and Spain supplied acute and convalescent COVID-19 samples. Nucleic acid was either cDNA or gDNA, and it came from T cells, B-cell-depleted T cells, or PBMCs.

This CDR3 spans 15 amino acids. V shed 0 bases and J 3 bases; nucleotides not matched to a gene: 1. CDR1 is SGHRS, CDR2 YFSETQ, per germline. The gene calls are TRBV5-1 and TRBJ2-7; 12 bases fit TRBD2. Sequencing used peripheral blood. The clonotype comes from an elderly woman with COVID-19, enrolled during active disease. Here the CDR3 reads CASSLVTSGSYEQYF. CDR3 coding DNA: TGCGCCAGCAGCTTGGTGACTAGCGGGAGCTACGAGCAGTACTTC.